This is a list of T cell receptor beta chains from one sample in a study of human T cells and chemical hapten exposure. TCRdb re-called the RACE reads through MiXCR, storing one row per CDR3 protein. The sample lists 180,000 or so distinct CDR3 sequences, approximately 15% occurring once. This sample comprised whole blood, obtained in connection with sensitization to the hapten diphenylcyclopropenone (DPC). The source of these receptors is a woman between 25 and 40 years old with alopecia areata. Some clones in this sample may be carry-over from other donors' samples. CDR3s include the opening cysteine and the closing phenylalanine or tryptophan. Each record gives: clone size, D gene, V gene, J gene, CDR3 DNA, CDR3 protein. D genes are given only for firm matches. For some rows the clone size is stated as once, few or many, or as a class when expanded; others skip it.

>many|NA|TRBV20-1|TRBJ1-2
TGCAGTGCTAGAGTGGACGGAACCTATGGCTACACCTTC
CSARVDGTYGYTF
>few|NA|TRBV19|TRBJ2-5
TGTGCCACCCTCAGCCGGGGTCCAATGGGGACCCAGTACTTC
CATLSRGPMGTQYF
>many|NA|TRBV9|TRBJ2-1
TGTGCCAGCACCACTTGGATGCGTGAGCAGTTCTTC
CASTTWMREQFF
>few|NA|TRBV27|TRBJ2-3
TGTGCCAGCAGTTATGGGGGACGCTGGGTAGATACGCAGTATTTT
CASSYGGRWVDTQYF
>NA|NA|TRBV5-1|TRBJ2-1
TGCGCCAGCAGCCTCCGGGGGCTAGCGGACAATGAGCAGTTCTTC
CASSLRGLADNEQFF
>many|NA|TRBV5-1|TRBJ2-3
TGCGCCAGCAGCAGCTCCAATAAGAGGGATACGCAGTATTTT
CASSSSNKRDTQYF
>NA|NA|TRBV29-1|TRBJ2-7
TGCAGCGTTTCCTATTTGTCCTCCTACGAGCAGTACTTC
CSVSYLSSYEQYF
>few|NA|TRBV28|TRBJ1-5
TGTGCCAGCAGTTTAAGGCCCAGGGTTCAGCCCCAGCATTTT
CASSLRPRVQPQHF
>many|TRBD1|TRBV6-2/TRBV6-3|TRBJ1-2
TGTGCCAGCATCGAGACCAGGGGGCGCGCAAACTATGGCTACACCTTC
CASIETRGRANYGYTF
>few|TRBD1|TRBV20-1|TRBJ2-1
TGCAGTGCTAGAGCTACCCCCGGAACGGGACAGGGGAACAATGAGCAGTTCTTC
CSARATPGTGQGNNEQFF
>NA|NA|TRBV12-3/TRBV12-4|TRBJ1-2
TGTGCCAGCACCCTCCATGGACCCGACTATGGCTACACCTTC
CASTLHGPDYGYTF
>many|TRBD2|TRBV3-1|TRBJ2-7
TGTGCCGTCGGACTAGCGGGAGCGAAGCAGTACTTC
CAVGLAGAKQYF
>few|NA|TRBV6-5|TRBJ1-2
TGTGCCAGCAGTACTTTCCCTGGGGGCTCTAACTATGGCTACACCTTC
CASSTFPGGSNYGYTF
>few|NA|TRBV6-2/TRBV6-3|TRBJ2-1
TGTGCCAGCAGTCGCACCCCGACCCTCTCCCACAATGAGCAGTTCTTC
CASSRTPTLSHNEQFF
>once|NA|TRBV6-5|TRBJ2-1
TGTGCCAGCAGGAGGGACTGGAAGCAGTTCTTC
CASRRDWKQFF
>NA|NA|TRBV9|TRBJ2-2
TGTGCCAGCAGCGTAGGATCTAGCATGTCCGGGGAGCTGTTTTTT
CASSVGSSMSGELFF
>few|TRBD1|TRBV30|TRBJ2-7
TGTGCCTGGAGCGCCGGGACAGTTAACTACGAGCAGTACTTC
CAWSAGTVNYEQYF
>few|TRBD1|TRBV14|TRBJ2-2
TGTGCCAGCAGCCGCATTCTACCGGGACAGAGAACCAGAGCCAACACCGGGGAGCTGTTTTTT
CASSRILPGQRTRANTGELFF
>few|NA|TRBV9|TRBJ2-5
TGTGCCAGCAGCGTAGCTAGCACTTTAACAGAGACCCAGTACTTC
CASSVASTLTETQYF
>many|TRBD1|TRBV27|TRBJ2-7
TGTGCCAGCAGTCGACAGGGCCCGCTCTACGAGCAGTACTTC
CASSRQGPLYEQYF
>few|TRBD2|TRBV5-1|TRBJ2-7
TGCGCCAGCAGCTTGGCCTGGCTAGCGGGGTTCAACGCCTACGAGCAGTACTTC
CASSLAWLAGFNAYEQYF
>few|NA|TRBV27|TRBJ2-7
TGTGCCAGCAGTTTATCGGGGGACTACGAGCAGTACTTC
CASSLSGDYEQYF
>NA|NA|TRBV27|TRBJ2-1
TGTGCCAGCAGTCCCCTAACTAGCAGAGAGCAGTTCTTC
CASSPLTSREQFF
>few|NA|TRBV20-1|TRBJ2-3
TGCACCACAGATACGCAGTATTTT
CTTDTQYF
>few|NA|TRBV18|TRBJ1-2
TGTGCCAGCTCACCAGGGGCTGGTGACTATGGCTACACCTTC
CASSPGAGDYGYTF
>NA|TRBD1|TRBV7-9|TRBJ2-4
TGTGCCAGCAGCTTCGTTGGGACAGTAGCCAAAAACATTCAGTACTTC
CASSFVGTVAKNIQYF
>NA|NA|TRBV24-1|TRBJ2-1
TGTGCCACCAGTGATTTTAGCGGAGCCTACAATGAGCAGTTCTTC
CATSDFSGAYNEQFF
>many|TRBD1|TRBV20-1|TRBJ1-1
TGCAGTGCTAAGGACAGGGGGCTCTGGGGAACTGAAGCTTTCTTT
CSAKDRGLWGTEAFF
>NA|NA|TRBV29-1|TRBJ2-2
TGCAGCGTCGCTGGACCGGCCGGGGAGCTGTTTTTT
CSVAGPAGELFF
>many|NA|TRBV5-1|TRBJ2-7
TGCGCCAGCTCAGGAAGGCCTGATGCCAGGGAGCAGTACTTC
CASSGRPDAREQYF
>many|NA|TRBV6-1|TRBJ2-7
TGTGCCAGCAGTGTAGCGCCAACCTACGAGCAGTACTTC
CASSVAPTYEQYF
>many|NA|TRBV7-9|TRBJ1-3
TGTGCCAGCGGGTTCATCTCTGGAAACACCATATATTTT
CASGFISGNTIYF